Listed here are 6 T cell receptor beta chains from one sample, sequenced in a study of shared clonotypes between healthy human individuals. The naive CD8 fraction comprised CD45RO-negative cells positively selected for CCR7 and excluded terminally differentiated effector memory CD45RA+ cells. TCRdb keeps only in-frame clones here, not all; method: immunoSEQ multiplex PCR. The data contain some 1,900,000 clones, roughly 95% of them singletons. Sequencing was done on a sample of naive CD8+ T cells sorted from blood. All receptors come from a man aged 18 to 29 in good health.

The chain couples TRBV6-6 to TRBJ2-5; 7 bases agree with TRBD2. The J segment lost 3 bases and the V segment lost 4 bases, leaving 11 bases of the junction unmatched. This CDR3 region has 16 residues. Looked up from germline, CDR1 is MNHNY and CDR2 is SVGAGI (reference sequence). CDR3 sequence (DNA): TGTGCCAGCAGTTGGTTGACTAGGGGAGGGGAAGAGACCCAGTACTTC. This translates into CASSWLTRGGEETQYF.

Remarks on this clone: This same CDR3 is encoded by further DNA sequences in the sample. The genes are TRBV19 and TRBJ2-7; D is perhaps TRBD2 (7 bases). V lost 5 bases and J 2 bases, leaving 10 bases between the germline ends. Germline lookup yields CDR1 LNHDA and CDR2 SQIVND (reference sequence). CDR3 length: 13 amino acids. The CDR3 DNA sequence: TGTGCCAGTAGTTCGGGGGGCCCCTACGAGCAGTACTTC. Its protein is CASSSGGPYEQYF.

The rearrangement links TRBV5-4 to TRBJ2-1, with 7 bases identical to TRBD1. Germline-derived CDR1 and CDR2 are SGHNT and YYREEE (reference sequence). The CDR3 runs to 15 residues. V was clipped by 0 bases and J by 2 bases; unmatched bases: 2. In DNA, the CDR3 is TGTGCCAGCAGCTTGGCACAGGGGACCTACAATGAGCAGTTCTTC. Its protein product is CASSLAQGTYNEQFF. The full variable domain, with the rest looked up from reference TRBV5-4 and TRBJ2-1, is ETGVTQSPTHLIKTRGQQVTLRCSSQSGHNTVSWYQQALGQGPQFIFQYYREEENGRGNFPPRFSGLQFPNYSSELNVNALELDDSALYLCASSLAQGTYNEQFFGPGTRLTVL.

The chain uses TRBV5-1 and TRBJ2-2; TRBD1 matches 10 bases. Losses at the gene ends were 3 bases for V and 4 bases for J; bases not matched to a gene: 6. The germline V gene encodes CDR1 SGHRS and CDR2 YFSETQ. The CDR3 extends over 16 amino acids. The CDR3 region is CASSSTGGWGTGELFF. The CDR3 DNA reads TGCGCCAGCAGCTCGACAGGGGGCTGGGGCACCGGGGAGCTGTTTTTT.

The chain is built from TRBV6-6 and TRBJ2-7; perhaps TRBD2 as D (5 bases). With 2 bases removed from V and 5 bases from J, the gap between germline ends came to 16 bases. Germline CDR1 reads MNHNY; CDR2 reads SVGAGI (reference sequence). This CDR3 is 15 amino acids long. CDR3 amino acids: CASSYGLGVRDEQYF. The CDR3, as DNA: TGTGCCAGCAGTTACGGTCTGGGAGTGAGGGACGAGCAGTACTTC.

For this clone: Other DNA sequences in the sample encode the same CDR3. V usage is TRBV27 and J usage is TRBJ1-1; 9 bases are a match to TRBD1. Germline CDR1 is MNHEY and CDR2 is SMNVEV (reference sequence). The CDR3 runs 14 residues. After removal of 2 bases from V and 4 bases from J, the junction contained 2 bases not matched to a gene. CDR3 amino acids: CASSLRTGATEAFF. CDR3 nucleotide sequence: TGTGCCAGCAGTTTACGGACAGGGGCCACTGAAGCTTTCTTT.